The source of this T cell receptor beta chain is a study of T-cell memory formation after mild COVID-19. CDR3 length equals 17 residues. This clonotype has just a few counts. One entry per CDR3 protein results from TCRdb running MiXCR on the 5' RACE reads. The sample shows hundreds of thousands of distinct CDR3 sequences, 25% of them seen only once. Source material: PBMCs or a T cell subset sorted from them (not recorded which). This TCR derives from an adult woman who had mild COVID-19 (a few samples of this study predate the infection). Cell type and time point are not known. The chain has TRBV21-1 and TRBJ2-2; TRBD2, the table's D call, was not compared with the DNA. TRBV21-1 is a pseudogene locus. CDR3: CASSKAEAAMNTGELFF. The CDR3 coding sequence is TGTGCCAGCAGCAAAGCCGAAGCGGCCATGAACACCGGGGAGCTGTTTTTT.